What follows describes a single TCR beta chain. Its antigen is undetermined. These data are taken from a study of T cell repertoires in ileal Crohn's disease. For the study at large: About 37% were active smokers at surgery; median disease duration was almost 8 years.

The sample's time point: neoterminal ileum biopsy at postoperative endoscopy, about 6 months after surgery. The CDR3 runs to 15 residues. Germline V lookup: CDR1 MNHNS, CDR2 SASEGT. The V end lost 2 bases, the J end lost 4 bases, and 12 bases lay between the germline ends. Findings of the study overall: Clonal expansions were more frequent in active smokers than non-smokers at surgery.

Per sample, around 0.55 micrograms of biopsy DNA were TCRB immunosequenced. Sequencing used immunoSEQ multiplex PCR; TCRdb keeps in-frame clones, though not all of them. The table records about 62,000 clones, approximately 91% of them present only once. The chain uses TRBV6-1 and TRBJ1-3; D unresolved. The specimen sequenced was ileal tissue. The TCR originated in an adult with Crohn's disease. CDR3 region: CASSETELIGNTIYF. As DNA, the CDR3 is TGTGCCAGCAGTGAAACTGAGTTAATAGGAAACACCATATATTTT.